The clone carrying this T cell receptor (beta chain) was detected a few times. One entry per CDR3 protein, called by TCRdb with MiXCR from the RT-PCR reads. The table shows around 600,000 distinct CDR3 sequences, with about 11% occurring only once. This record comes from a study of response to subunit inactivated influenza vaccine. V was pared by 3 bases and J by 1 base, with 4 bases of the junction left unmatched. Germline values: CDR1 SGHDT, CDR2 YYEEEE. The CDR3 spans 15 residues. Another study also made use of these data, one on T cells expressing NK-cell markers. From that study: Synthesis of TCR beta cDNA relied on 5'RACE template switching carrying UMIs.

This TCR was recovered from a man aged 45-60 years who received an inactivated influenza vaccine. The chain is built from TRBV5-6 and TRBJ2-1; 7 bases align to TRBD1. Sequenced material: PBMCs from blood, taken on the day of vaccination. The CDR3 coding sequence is TGTGCCAGCAGCTCCGGGACAGTTTCCTACAATGAGCAGTTCTTC. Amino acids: CASSSGTVSYNEQFF.